This T cell receptor beta chain was captured in a study of T-cell reconstitution after alpha-beta-depleted transplantation in children listed by TCRdb under 2016. Notes on the research overall: Using TCR repertoire profiling, the study followed T-cell immune reconstitution in a quantitative way in children after TCRalphabeta/CD19-depleted allogeneic hematopoietic cell transplantation.

Library method: PCR. Sequencer: Illumina HiSeq 2500. Molecular barcoding was employed in the preparation of TCR libraries, with unique molecular identifiers being used to normalize TCRbeta repertoire quantification. TCRdb trimmed the raw reads at Q25, called clones with MiXCR and kept productive beta chains. One record per CDR3 amino acid sequence lists the most common genes and DNA. The sample profile shows about 92,000 distinct CDR3 sequences; 10% to 15% of them were found once. The ten largest clonotypes hold about 15% of the sample. From a lookup of the germline V gene, CDR1 and CDR2 are SGHTA and FQGTGA. There are 14 amino acids in the CDR3, from cysteine to phenylalanine inclusive. Of the read, only the CDR3 DNA is kept; its 42 bases are in frame from base 1. V has 5 bases trimmed and J has 8 bases trimmed; junction bases matching no gene number 8. Remarks on this clonotype: The specificity of this receptor is unknown. The input lacks base qualities; no much larger clone sits a single base away.

This receptor chain uses TRBV7-3 and TRBJ2-1, and 8 junctional nucleotides match TRBD2. The sequencing here drew on PBMCs from the stem cell graft donor, taken from the stem cell graft. The TCR originated in a human donor who donated a stem cell graft to a child with inherited bone marrow failure. The DNA sequence is given as TGTGCCAGCAGCATACAAAGCGGGAGCTATGAGCAGTTCTTC. This encodes CASSIQSGSYEQFF.